This is a list of T cell receptor beta chains from one sample in a study of T cell repertoires in aging, cancer and after chemotherapy. TCRdb recomputed calls from the multiplex PCR reads with MiXCR, one row per CDR3 protein. The data hold some 6,700 distinct CDR3 sequences, with 35% observed a single time. Material: blood. All receptors derive from a human donor in good health. Each CDR3 is given without its conserved first and last residue. Part of the rows lack a size; the others show once, few, many or a class for expanded clones.

V	size	CDR3
TRBV19	few	AIREQETQY
TRBV12-3/TRBV12-4	few	ASSYRGGRYEQY
TRBV18	NA	ASSPQRSGANVLT
TRBV5-1	NA	ASSSTGNTEAF
TRBV5-5	NA	ASSWGQGNSPLH
TRBV4-2	NA	ASSQGWGQSSYNEQF
TRBV18	few	ASSPVASGPNTGELF
TRBV20-1	NA	SAVGFSTDTQY
TRBV27	NA	ASSSVLTGGHGELF
TRBV5-1	NA	ASSHGTSLSTDTQY
TRBV6-2/TRBV6-3	once	ASNTHGADTQY
TRBV19	few	ATDDRGIGQPQH
TRBV10-3	NA	AISESWTASYDYT
TRBV6-6	few	ASSYGAPGQTDNEQF
TRBV12-3/TRBV12-4	NA	ASSLRRGYGYT
TRBV18	NA	ASSPTGLTNYGYT
TRBV11-2	NA	ASSLYVGAYGELF
TRBV6-6	medium-sized	ASSHHWAGGDGGNNSPLH
TRBV6-5	once	ASSYQIDGELF
TRBV20-1	medium-sized	SAPGRSNTGELF
TRBV7-6	NA	ATSRGGGTDTQY
TRBV19	NA	ASSGQRKVLSSGYT
TRBV11-3	once	ASSLYRGVADTQY
TRBV5-4	NA	ASSSGQGGYGYT
TRBV6-5	few	ASSQGLYGYT